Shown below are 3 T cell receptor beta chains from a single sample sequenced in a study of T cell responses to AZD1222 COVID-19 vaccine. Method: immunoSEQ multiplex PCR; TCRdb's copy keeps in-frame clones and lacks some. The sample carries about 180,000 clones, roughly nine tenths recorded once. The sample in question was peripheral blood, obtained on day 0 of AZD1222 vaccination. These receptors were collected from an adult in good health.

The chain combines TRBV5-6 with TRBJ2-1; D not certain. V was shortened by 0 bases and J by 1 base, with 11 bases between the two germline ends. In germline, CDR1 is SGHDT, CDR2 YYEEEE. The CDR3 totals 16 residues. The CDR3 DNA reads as TGTGCCAGCAGCTTGGCCCCAGTAGTATCCTACAATGAGCAGTTCTTC. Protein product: CASSLAPVVSYNEQFF.

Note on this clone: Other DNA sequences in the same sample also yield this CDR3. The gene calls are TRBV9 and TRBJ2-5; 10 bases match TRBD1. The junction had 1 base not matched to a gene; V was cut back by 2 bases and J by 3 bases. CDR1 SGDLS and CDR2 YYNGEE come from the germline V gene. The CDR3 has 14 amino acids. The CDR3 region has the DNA TGTGCCAGCAGCGTGGGACAGGGGAAAGAGACCCAGTACTTC. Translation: CASSVGQGKETQYF.

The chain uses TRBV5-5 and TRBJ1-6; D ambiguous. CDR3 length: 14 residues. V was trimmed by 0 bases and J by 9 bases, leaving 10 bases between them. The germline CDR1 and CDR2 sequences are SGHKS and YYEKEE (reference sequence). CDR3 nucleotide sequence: TGTGCCAGCAGCTTGGGGACCAGCGGTTCACCCCTCCACTTT. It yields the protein CASSLGTSGSPLHF.